The present TCR beta chain was sequenced within a study of PD-1 blockade in classical Hodgkin lymphoma. Study-wide findings and caveats: Exclusion removed patients who began nivolumab under 1 year after ASCT. Patients newly diagnosed and complete responders had comparable baseline diversity.

The method was immunoSEQ multiplex PCR; TCRdb's version includes in-frame clones alone and lacks a portion of them. The sample gives approximately 58,000 clones, around 93% of which show up once; roughly a tenth is in the top ten. This clone is a singleton in its sample. The antigen is not known. With no exception, relapse followed autologous stem cell transplantation in all patients, and brentuximab vedotin exposure varied. Germline CDR1 is SGHNT and CDR2 is YYREEE (reference sequence). The CDR3 is 13 amino acids. J gave up 6 bases and V 4 bases, and 2 bases lay outside the gene matches. The rearrangement links TRBV5-4 to TRBJ1-1, with 11 bases that match TRBD1. Sequencing used peripheral blood mononuclear cells (PBMCs), obtained before the second cycle of nivolumab. The TCR sequence derives from a human donor with classical Hodgkin lymphoma. The CDR3: CASSRTGGAEAFF. The CDR3 coding sequence is TGTGCCAGCAGCCGGACAGGGGGCGCTGAAGCTTTCTTT. Full variable domain (rest looked up from reference TRBV5-4 and TRBJ1-1): ETGVTQSPTHLIKTRGQQVTLRCSSQSGHNTVSWYQQALGQGPQFIFQYYREEENGRGNFPPRFSGLQFPNYSSELNVNALELDDSALYLCASSRTGGAEAFFGQGTRLTVV.